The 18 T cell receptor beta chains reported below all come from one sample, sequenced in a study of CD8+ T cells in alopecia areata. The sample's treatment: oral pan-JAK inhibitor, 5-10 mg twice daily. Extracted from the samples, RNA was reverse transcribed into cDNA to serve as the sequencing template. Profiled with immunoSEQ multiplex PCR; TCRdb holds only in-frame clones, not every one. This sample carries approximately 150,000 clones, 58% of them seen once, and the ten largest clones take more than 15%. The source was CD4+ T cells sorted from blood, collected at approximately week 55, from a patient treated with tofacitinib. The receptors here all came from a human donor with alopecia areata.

DNA for the CDR3: TGCAGTGCTCGAACCCTCTACGAGCAGTACTTC. Protein sequence: CSARTLYEQYF. The chain employs TRBV20-1 and TRBJ2-7; D remains unclear. Trimming took off 5 bases at V and 3 bases at J, with 8 bases between the two ends. The germline V gene encodes CDR1 DFQATT and CDR2 SNEGSKA (reference sequence). This CDR3 has 11 residues.

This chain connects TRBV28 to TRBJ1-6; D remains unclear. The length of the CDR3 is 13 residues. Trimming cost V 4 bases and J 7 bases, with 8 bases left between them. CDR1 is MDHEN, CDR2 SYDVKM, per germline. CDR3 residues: CASSWQENSPLHF. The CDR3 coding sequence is TGTGCCAGCAGTTGGCAAGAGAATTCACCCCTCCACTTT.

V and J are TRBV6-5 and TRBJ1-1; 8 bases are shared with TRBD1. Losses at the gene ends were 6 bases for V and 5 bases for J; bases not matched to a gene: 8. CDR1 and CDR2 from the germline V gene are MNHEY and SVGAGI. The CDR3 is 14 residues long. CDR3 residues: CASRVTGAGTEAFF. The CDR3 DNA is TGTGCCAGCAGGGTGACAGGGGCGGGGACTGAAGCTTTCTTT.

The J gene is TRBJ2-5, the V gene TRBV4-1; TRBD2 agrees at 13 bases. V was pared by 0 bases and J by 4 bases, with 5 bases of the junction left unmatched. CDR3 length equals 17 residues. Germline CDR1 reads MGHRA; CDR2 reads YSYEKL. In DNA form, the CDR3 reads TGCGCCAGCAGCCAAGATACTAGCGGGGGGGCCAGAGAGACCCAGTACTTC. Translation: CASSQDTSGGARETQYF.

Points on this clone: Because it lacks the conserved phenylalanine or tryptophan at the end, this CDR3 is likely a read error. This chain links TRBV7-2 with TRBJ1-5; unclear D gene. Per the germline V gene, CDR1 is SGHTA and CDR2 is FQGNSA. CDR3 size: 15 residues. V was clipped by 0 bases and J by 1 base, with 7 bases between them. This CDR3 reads CASSLAVHSNQPQHL. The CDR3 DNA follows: TGTGCCAGCAGCTTAGCGGTACACAGCAATCAGCCCCAGCATCTT.

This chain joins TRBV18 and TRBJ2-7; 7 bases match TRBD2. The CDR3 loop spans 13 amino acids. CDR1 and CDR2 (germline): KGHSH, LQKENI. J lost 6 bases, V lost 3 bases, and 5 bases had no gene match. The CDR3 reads CASSPGGLGEQYF. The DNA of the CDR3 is TGTGCCAGCTCACCGGGAGGACTAGGCGAGCAGTACTTC.

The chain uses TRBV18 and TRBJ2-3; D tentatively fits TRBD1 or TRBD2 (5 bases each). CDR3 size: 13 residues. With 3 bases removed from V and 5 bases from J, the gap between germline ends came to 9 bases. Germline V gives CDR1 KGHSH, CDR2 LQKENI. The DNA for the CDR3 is TGTGCCAGCTCACCTGGTGGGGGAGATACGCAGTATTTT. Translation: CASSPGGGDTQYF.

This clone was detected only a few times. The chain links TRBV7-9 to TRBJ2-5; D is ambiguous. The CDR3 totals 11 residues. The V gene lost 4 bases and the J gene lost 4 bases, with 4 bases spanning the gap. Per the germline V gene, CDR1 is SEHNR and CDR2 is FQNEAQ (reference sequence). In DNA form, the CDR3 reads TGTGCCAGCAGCTACGGAGAGACCCAGTACTTC. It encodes CASSYGETQYF.

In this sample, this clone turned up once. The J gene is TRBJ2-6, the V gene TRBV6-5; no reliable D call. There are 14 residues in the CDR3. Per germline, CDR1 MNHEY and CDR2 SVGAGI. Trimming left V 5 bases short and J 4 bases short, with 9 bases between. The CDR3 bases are TGTGCCAGCAGTCCAACGATAGGGGCCAACGTCCTGACTTTC. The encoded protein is CASSPTIGANVLTF.

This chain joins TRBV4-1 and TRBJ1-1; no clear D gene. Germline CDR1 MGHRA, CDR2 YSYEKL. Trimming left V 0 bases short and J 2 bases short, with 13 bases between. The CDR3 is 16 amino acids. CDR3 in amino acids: CASSQEFGLLNTEAFF. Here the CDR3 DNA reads TGCGCCAGCAGCCAAGAGTTTGGACTGCTCAACACTGAAGCTTTCTTT.

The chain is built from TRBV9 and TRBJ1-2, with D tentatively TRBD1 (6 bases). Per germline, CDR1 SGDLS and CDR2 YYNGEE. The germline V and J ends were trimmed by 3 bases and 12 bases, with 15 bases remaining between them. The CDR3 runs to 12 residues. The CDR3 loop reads CASSAMDSLDTF. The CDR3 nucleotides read TGTGCCAGCAGCGCCATGGACAGTCTGGACACCTTC.

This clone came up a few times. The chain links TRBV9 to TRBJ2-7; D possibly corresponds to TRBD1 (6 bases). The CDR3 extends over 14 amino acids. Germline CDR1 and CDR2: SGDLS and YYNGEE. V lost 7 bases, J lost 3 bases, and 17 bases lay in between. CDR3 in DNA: TGTGCCAGCGCGAGGGGGAATGGAGGCTACGAGCAGTACTTC. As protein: CASARGNGGYEQYF. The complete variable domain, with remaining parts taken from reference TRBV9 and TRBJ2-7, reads DSGVTQTPKHLITATGQRVTLRCSPRSGDLSVYWYQQSLDQGLQFLIQYYNGEERAKGNILERFSAQQFPDLHSELNLSSLELGDSALYFCASARGNGGYEQYFGPGTRLTVT.

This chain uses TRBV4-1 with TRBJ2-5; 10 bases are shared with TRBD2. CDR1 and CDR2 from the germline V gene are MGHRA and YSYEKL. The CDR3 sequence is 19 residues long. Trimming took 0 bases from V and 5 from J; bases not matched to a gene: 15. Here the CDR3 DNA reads TGCGCCAGCAGCCAAGAGGCCAGCGGGGGGGTGATTAGAAGTGAGACCCAGTACTTC. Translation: CASSQEASGGVIRSETQYF.

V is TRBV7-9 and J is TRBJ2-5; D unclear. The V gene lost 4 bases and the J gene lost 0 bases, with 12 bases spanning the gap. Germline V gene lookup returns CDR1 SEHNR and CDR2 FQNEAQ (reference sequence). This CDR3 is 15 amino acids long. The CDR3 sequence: CASSSKGGHQETQYF. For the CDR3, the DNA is TGTGCCAGCAGCTCCAAAGGCGGACACCAAGAGACCCAGTACTTC.

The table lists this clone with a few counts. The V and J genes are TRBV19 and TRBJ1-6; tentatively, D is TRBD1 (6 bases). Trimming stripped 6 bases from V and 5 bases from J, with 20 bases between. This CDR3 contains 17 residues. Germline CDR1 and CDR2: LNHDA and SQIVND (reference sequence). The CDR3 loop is CASRPGQWGDHNSPLHF. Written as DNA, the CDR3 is TGTGCCAGTAGGCCAGGACAGTGGGGAGACCATAATTCACCCCTCCACTTT.

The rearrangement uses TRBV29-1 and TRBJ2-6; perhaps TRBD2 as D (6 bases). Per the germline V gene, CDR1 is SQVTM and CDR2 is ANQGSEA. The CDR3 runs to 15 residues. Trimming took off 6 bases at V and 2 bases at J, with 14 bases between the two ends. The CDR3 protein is CSVAGPLAGANVLTF. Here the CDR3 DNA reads TGCAGCGTCGCGGGGCCGCTGGCTGGGGCCAACGTCCTGACTTTC.

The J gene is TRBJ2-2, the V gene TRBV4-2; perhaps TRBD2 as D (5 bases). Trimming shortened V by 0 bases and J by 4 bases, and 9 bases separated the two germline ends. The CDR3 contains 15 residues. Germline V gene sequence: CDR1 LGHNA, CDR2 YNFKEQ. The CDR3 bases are TGTGCCAGCAGCCAAGATGGTCGGGGCACCGGGGAGCTGTTTTTT. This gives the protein CASSQDGRGTGELFF.

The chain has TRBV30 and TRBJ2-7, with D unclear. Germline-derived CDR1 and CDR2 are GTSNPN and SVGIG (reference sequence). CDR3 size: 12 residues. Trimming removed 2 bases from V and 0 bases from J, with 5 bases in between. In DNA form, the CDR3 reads TGTGCCTGGAGTCAGAGCTCCTACGAGCAGTACTTC. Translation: CAWSQSSYEQYF. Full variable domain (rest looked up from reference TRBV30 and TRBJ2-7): SQTIHQWPATLVQPVGSPLSLECTVEGTSNPNLYWYRQAAGRGLQLLFYSVGIGQISSEVPQNLSASRPQDRQFILSSKKLLLSDSGFYLCAWSQSSYEQYFGPGTRLTVT.